This T cell receptor beta chain was found in a study of blood T cells in healthy people across ages. As for the study in general: Template-switching capture recovered about one barcoded beta molecule per two T cells.

A J-beta primer mix and a sample-barcoded 5' primer were used in a second PCR of about 6 to 12 cycles. TCRdb reprocessed the 5' RACE reads with MiXCR, giving one entry per CDR3 protein. The sample yields about 1.5 million distinct CDR3 sequences, roughly 43% seen once. CDR3 length: 16 residues. Broader study findings: Among long-lived donors, naive CD4+ cells were more numerous and diversity higher than in aged donors. Naive T cell percentage showed a strong correlation with the diversity of TCR beta.

This clonotype was recorded at least ten times. Its antigen is unidentified. Specimen: blood. The sequence was obtained from a woman younger than 30 in good health. The V and J genes are TRBV21-1 and TRBJ1-1. TRBV21-1 has pseudogene status. In DNA form, the CDR3 reads TGTGCCAGCAGCAAAGGTGGTAAGAGGGCGGACACTGAAGCTTTCTTT. Its protein product is CASSKGGKRADTEAFF.